This T cell receptor beta chain was observed in a study of shared clonotypes between healthy human individuals. The germline V and J ends were trimmed by 1 base and 2 bases, with 5 bases remaining between them. The CDR3 runs 13 residues. Germline assignment: CDR1 SGHRS and CDR2 YFSETQ. Assay used: immunoSEQ multiplex PCR; TCRdb lists only in-frame clones, some missing. In the table there are fewer than 1.4 million clones, around 78% of which are singletons. Both subsets, CD45RA+ naive and CD45RA-negative memory, were split from the CD4+ cells. The clonotype originates from a man younger than 30 in good health. Some clones in this sample may be carry-over from other donors' samples. The chain employs TRBV5-1 and TRBJ2-3; D uncertain. What was sequenced was memory CD4+ T cells from PBMCs. Subset reported: CD45RA-negative fraction. CDR3 bases: TGCGCCAGCAGCTTGCAGGACACAGATACGCAGTATTTT. Protein: CASSLQDTDTQYF.